This TCR beta chain was obtained from a study of cytomegalovirus exposure and HLA in healthy donors. PCR was performed using 60 Vbeta and 13 Jbeta primers. Generated by immunoSEQ multiplex PCR, the TCRdb table keeps only in-frame clones and is missing some. The table for this sample gives over 200,000 clones. Regarding the study as a whole: Reports showed the classifier diagnosing cytomegalovirus status with high specificity and sensitivity.

V lost 1 base and J lost 6, with 15 bases in between. The germline gives CDR1 MGHDK, CDR2 SYGVNS. The CDR3 length is 15 residues. Regarding this clone: The antigen is undetermined.

The sequence derives from a woman aged 30 to 39 in good health and CMV-seropositive. The specimen was PBMCs. The chain recombines TRBV25-1 with TRBJ1-2; D may be TRBD1 (6 bases). In DNA form, the CDR3 reads TGTGCCAGCAGTGAATGGGGCAAGTCAGGGGATGGCTACACCTTC. As protein: CASSEWGKSGDGYTF.